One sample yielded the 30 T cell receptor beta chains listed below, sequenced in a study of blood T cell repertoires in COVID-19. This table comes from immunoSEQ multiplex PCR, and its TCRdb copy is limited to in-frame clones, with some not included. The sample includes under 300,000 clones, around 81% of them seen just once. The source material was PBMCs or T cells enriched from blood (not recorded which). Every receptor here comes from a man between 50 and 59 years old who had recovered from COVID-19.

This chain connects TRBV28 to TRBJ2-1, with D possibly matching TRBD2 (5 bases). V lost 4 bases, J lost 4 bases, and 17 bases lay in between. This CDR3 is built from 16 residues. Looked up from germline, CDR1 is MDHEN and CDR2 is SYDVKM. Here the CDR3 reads CASSSPLVRVYNEQFF. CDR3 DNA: TGTGCCAGCAGTTCCCCTTTGGTGCGGGTATACAATGAGCAGTTCTTC.

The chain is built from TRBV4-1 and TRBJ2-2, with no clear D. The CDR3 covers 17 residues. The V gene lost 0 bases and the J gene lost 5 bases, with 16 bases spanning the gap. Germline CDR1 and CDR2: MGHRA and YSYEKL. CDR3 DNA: TGCGCCAGCAGCCAAGATTGGTCCGGCGGTGTTACCGGGGAGCTGTTTTTT. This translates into CASSQDWSGGVTGELFF.

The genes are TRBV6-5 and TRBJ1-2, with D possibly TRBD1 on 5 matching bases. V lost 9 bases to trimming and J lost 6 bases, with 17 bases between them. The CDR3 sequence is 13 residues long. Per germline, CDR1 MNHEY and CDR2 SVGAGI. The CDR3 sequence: CASKTDSSDGYTF. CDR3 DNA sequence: TGTGCCAGTAAGACAGACTCGAGCGATGGCTACACCTTC.

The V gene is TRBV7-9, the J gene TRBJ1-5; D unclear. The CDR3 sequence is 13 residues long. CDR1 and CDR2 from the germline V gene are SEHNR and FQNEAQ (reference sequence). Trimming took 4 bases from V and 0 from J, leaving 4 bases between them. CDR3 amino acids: CASSSNSNQPQHF. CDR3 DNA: TGTGCCAGCAGCTCAAATAGCAATCAGCCCCAGCATTTT.

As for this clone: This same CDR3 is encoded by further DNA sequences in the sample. Written as DNA, the CDR3 is TGTGCCAGCTCAACCGGACAGGGGGAGGCTTTCTTT. Translated, it gives CASSTGQGEAFF. This rearrangement joins TRBV18 to TRBJ1-1, with 10 bases aligning to TRBD1. Germline CDR1 is KGHSH and CDR2 is LQKENI. The J segment lost 11 bases and the V segment lost 5 bases, leaving 5 bases of the junction unmatched. The CDR3 is 12 residues long. Variable domain in full (rest from reference TRBV18 and TRBJ1-1): NAGVMQNPRHLVRRRGQEARLRCSPMKGHSHVYWYRQLPEEGLKFMVYLQKENIIDESGMPKERFSAEFPKEGPSILRIQQVVRGDSAAYFCASSTGQGEAFFGQGTRLTVV.

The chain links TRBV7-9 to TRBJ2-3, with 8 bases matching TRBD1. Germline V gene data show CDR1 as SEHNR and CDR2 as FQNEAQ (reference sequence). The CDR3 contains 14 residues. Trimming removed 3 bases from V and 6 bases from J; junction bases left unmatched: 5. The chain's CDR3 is CASSFSRGPDTQYF. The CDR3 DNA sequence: TGTGCCAGCAGCTTTTCCAGGGGGCCTGATACGCAGTATTTT.

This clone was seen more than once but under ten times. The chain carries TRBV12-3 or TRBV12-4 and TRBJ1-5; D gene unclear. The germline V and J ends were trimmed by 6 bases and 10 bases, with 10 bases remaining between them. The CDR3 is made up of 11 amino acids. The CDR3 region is CASSQPGPQHF. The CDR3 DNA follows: TGTGCCAGCAGCCAACCAGGACCCCAGCATTTT.

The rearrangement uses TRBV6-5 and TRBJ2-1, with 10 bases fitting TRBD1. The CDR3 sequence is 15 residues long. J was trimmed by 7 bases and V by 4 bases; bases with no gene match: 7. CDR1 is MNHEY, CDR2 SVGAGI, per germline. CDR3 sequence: CASSSRQGANNEQFF. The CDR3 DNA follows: TGTGCCAGCAGTTCTCGACAGGGGGCGAATAATGAGCAGTTCTTC.

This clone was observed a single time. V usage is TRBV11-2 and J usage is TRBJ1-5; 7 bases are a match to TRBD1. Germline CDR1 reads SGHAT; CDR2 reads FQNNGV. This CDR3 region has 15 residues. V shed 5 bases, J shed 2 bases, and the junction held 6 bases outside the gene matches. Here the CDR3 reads CASSRRGHGNQPQHF. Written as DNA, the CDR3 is TGTGCCAGCAGCCGTAGGGGGCATGGCAATCAGCCCCAGCATTTT.

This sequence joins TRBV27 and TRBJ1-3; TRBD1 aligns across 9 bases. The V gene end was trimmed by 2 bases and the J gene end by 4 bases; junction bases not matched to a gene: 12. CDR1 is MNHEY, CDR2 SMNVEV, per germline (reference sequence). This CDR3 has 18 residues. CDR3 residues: CASSLNSPGQGGGNTIYF. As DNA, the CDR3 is TGTGCCAGCAGTTTAAACTCGCCGGGACAGGGAGGGGGAAACACCATATATTTT.

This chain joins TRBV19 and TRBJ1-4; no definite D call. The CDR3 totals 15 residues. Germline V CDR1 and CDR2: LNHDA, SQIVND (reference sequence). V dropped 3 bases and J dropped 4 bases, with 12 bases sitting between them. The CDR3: CASSIWSGDNEKLFF. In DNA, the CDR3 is TGTGCCAGTAGTATCTGGAGCGGGGATAATGAAAAACTGTTTTTT.

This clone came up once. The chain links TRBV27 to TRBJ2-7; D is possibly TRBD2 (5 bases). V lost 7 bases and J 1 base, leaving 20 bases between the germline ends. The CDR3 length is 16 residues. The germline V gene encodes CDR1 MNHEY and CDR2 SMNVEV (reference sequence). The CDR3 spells CASTTRASSVSYEQYF. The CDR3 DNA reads TGTGCCAGCACGACTCGGGCTAGCTCGGTTTCCTACGAGCAGTACTTC.

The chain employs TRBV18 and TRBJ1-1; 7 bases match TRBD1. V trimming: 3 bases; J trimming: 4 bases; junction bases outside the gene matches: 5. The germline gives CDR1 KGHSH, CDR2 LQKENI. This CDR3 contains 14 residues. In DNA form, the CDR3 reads TGTGCCAGCTCACCCAACGCAGGGGGCACTGAAGCTTTCTTT. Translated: CASSPNAGGTEAFF.

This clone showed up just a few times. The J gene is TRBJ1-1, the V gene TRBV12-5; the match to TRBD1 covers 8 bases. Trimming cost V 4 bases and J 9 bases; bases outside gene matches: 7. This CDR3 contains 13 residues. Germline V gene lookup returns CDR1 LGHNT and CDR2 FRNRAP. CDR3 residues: CASGYWGQAQAFF. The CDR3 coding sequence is TGTGCTAGTGGTTATTGGGGACAGGCCCAAGCTTTCTTT.

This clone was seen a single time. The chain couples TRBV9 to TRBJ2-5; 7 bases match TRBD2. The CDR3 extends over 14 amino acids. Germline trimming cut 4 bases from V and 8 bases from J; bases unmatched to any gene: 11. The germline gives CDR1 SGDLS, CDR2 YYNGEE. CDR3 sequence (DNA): TGTGCCAGCAGCTCACAGACTAGCTCAGTCACCCAGTACTTC. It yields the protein CASSSQTSSVTQYF.

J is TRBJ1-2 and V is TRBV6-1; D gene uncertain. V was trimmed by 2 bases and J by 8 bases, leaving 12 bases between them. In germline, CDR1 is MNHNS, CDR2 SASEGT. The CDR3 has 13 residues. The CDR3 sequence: CASSEPGYRGYTF. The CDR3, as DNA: TGTGCCAGCAGTGAACCGGGGTATCGGGGCTACACCTTC.

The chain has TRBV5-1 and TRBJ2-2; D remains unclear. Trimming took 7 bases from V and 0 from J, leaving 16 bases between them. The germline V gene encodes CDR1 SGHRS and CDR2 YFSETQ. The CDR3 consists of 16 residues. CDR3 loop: CASSYQAFANTGELFF. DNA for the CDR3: TGCGCCAGCTCCTACCAGGCTTTCGCGAACACCGGGGAGCTGTTTTTT.

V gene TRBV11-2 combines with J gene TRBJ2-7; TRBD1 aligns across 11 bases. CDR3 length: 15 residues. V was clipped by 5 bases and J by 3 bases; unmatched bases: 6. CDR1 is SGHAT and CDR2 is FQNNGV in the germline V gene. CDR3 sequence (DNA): TGTGCCAGCAGCCTCCGGGACAGGGGGAGCTACGAGCAGTACTTC. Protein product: CASSLRDRGSYEQYF.

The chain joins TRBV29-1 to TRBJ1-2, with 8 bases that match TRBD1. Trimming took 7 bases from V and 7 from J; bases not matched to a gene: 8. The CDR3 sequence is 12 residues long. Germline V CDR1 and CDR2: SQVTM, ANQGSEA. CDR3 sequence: CSALGRGPGYTF. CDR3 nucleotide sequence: TGCAGCGCCTTGGGCAGGGGGCCTGGCTACACCTTC.

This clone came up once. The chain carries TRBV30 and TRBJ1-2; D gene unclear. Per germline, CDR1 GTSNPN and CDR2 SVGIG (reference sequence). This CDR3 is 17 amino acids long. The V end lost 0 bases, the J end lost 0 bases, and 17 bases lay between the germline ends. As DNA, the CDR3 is TGTGCCTGGAGTGTAAAGAGTCTCACTCGGGCTAACTATGGCTACACCTTC. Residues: CAWSVKSLTRANYGYTF.

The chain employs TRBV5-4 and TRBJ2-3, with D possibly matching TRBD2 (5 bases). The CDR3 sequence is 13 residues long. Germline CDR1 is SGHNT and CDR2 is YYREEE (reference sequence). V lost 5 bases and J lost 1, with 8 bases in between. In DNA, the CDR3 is TGTGCCAGCAGTTCCGGGGGCACAGATACGCAGTATTTT. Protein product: CASSSGGTDTQYF.

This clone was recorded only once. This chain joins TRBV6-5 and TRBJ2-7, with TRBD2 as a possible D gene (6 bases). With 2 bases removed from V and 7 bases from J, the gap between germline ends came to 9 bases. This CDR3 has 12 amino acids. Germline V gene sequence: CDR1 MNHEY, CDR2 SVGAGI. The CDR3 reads CASSYPGGEQYF. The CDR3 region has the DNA TGTGCCAGCAGTTACCCCGGAGGGGAGCAGTACTTC.

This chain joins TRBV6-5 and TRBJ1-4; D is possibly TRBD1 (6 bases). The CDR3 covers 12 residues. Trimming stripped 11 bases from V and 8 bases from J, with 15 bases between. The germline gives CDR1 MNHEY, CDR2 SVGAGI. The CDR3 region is CAVRGAGEKLFF. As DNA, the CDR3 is TGTGCCGTTCGGGGGGCAGGGGAAAAACTGTTTTTT.

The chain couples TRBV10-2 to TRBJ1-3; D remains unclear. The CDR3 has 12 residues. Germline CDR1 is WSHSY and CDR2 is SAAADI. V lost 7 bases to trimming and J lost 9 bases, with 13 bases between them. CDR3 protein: CASISPGGTIYF. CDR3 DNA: TGCGCCAGCATTTCGCCTGGAGGCACCATATATTTT.

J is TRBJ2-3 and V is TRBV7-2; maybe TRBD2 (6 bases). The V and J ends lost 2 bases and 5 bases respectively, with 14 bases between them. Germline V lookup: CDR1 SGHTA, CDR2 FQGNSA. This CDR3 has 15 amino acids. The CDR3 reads CASSLRDWLRDTQYF. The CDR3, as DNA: TGTGCCAGCAGCTTACGGGACTGGCTAAGAGATACGCAGTATTTT. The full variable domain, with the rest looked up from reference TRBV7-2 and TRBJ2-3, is GAGVSQSPSNKVTEKGKDVELRCDPISGHTALYWYRQSLGQGLEFLIYFQGNSAPDKSGLPSDRFSAERTGGSVSTLTIQRTQQEDSAVYLCASSLRDWLRDTQYFGPGTRLTVL.

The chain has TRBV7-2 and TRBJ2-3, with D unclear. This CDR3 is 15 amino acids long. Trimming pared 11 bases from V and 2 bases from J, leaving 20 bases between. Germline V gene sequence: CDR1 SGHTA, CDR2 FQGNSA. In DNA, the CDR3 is TGTGCCCCCCTGAATTGTGGCCATTCCACAGATACGCAGTATTTT. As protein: CAPLNCGHSTDTQYF.

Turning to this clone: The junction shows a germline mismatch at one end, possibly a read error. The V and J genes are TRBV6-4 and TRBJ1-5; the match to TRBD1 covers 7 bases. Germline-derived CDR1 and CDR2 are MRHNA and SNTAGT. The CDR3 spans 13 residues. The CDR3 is CASSRDSSQPQHF. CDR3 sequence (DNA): TGTGCCAGCAGCCGGGACAGCAGTCAGCCCCAGCATTTT.

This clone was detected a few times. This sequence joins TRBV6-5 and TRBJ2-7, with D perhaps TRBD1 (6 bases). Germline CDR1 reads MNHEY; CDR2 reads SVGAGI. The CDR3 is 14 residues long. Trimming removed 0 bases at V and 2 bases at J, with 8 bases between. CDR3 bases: TGTGCCAGCAGTTACTCAGGGGACACCTACGAGCAGTACTTC. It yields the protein CASSYSGDTYEQYF.

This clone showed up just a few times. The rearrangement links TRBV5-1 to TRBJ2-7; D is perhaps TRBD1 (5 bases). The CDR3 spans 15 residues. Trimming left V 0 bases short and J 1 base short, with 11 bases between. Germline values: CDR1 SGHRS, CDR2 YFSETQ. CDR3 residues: CASSLETATSYEQYF. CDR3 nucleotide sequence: TGCGCCAGCAGCTTGGAGACAGCCACTTCCTACGAGCAGTACTTC.

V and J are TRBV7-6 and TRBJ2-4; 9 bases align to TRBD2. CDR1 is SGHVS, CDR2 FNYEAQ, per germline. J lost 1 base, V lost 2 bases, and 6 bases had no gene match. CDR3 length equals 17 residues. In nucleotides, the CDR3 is TGTGCCAGCAGCTTAAGGCGAAGCGGGGGGGCCAAAAACATTCAGTACTTC. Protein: CASSLRRSGGAKNIQYF.